This T cell receptor (beta chain) derives from a study of blood T cell repertoires in COVID-19. Whole-study context: Acute-phase and convalescent COVID-19 samples originated in the United States, Italy and Spain. The analysed material was cDNA or gDNA that came from T cells, B-cell-depleted T cells, or PBMCs.

As handled by the study authors: Reference gene primer amplification yielded estimated nucleated cell counts. Here immunoSEQ multiplex PCR was the method, and the copy in TCRdb shows in-frame clones only, minus some. The DNA was the basis for D and trimming; V, J and clone size are from that table. The sample has about 190,000 clones; 75% to 90% are singletons. The clonotype comes from a man in his fifties or sixties with acute or convalescent COVID-19. Sequenced material: peripheral blood.

The CDR3 nucleotides read TGTGCCAGCAGGGAGGGAGGCTCTGGAAACACCATATATTTT. Its protein is CASREGGSGNTIYF. The chain has TRBV2 and TRBJ1-3, with no clear D. Germline loops: CDR1 SNHLY, CDR2 FYNNEI. V was pared by 6 bases and J by 0 bases, with 9 bases between. CDR3 length equals 14 residues.